This T cell receptor beta chain appears in the sequencing data of a study of identical twins. Study-wide points: Invariant populations such as MAIT and iNKT cells could partly muddle zero-insertion analyses.

Turning to this clonotype: The antigen is undetermined.

A single record per CDR3 protein comes from TCRdb applying MiXCR to the 5' RACE reads. There are some 600,000 distinct CDR3 sequences in the sample; about 7% occur only once, and around 1.6% lies in the top ten. The same data also contributed to another study, on yellow fever vaccine responses in identical twins.

The sequence was collected from a woman aged 18-30 years in good health. Sequencing input: PBMCs.

CDR3 nucleotides: TGCGCCAGCAGCTTGGGTTCCCCAGATTACAATGAGCAGTTCTTC. Translated, it gives CASSLGSPDYNEQFF. The rearrangement joins TRBV5-1 to TRBJ2-1; D uncertain. Germline values: CDR1 SGHRS, CDR2 YFSETQ. The CDR3 consists of 15 residues. Trimming took 0 bases from V and 4 from J, leaving 11 bases between them.